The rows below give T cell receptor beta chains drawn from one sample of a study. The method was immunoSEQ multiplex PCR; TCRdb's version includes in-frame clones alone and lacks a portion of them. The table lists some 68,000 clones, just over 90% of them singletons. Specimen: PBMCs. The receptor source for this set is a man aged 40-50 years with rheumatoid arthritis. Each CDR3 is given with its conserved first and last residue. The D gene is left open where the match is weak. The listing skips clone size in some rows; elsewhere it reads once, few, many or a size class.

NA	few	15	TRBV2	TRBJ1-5	TGTGCCAGCAGTGCCCGACAGCAAATCGGGCAGCCCCAGCATTTT	CASSARQQIGQPQHF
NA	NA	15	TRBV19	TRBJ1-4	TGTGCCAGTAGTGGTTGGGACGCAACTAATGAAAAACTGTTTTTT	CASSGWDATNEKLFF
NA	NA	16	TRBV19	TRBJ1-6	TGTGCCAGTACCCTCAGGGCCGACTCCTATAATTCACCCCTCCACTTT	CASTLRADSYNSPLHF
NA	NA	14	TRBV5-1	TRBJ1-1	TGCGCCAGCAGCTTGGCCGTCACAGGCACTGAAGCTTTCTTT	CASSLAVTGTEAFF
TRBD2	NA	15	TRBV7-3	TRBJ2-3	TGTGCCAGCAGCGGGACTAGCGGGAGCACAGATACGCAGTATTTT	CASSGTSGSTDTQYF
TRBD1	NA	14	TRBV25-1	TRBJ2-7	TGTGCCAGCAATCCGGGACAGGGCAGGGACGAGCAGTACTTC	CASNPGQGRDEQYF
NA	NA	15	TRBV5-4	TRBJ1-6	TGTGCCAGCAGCTTGGAAAGTTCCTATAATTCACCCCTCCACTTT	CASSLESSYNSPLHF
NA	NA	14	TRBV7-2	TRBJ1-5	TGTGCCAGCAGCCCCGGACAGAGCGGGCAGCCCCAGCATTTT	CASSPGQSGQPQHF
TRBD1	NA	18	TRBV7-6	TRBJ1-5	TGTGCCAGCAGTTCCACCCCGCAGGGGGCGTGGGGCAATCAGCCCCAGCATTTT	CASSSTPQGAWGNQPQHF
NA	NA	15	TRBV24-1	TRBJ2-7	TGTGCCACCAGTTCTGCGAGGAACAGGGGAGGCGAGCAGTACTTC	CATSSARNRGGEQYF
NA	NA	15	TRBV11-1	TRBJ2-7	TGTGCCAGCAGCCCTGGGCGCGGGGAGACCTACGAGCAGTACTTC	CASSPGRGETYEQYF
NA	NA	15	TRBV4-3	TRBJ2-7	TGCGCCAGTAGCCAAGTTAGCGGAGCGGCCTACGAGCAGTACTTC	CASSQVSGAAYEQYF
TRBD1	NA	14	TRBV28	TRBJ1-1	TGTGCCAGCAGAAAGGACAGGGATGGCACTGAAGCTTTCTTT	CASRKDRDGTEAFF
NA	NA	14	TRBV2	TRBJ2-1	TGTGCCAGCACTGCAGGACGGCTGTCCAGGGAGCAGTTCTTC	CASTAGRLSREQFF